One sample yielded the 26 T cell receptor beta chains listed below, sequenced in a study of T cells after yellow fever vaccination. Using its own MiXCR run on the 5' RACE reads, TCRdb lists one record per CDR3 protein. This sample has about 330,000 distinct CDR3 sequences, with roughly 8.3% found just once. The sequencing used PBMCs, collected approximately 40 days after the first yellow fever vaccination. The receptors were sampled from a man between 18 and 35 years old who received the YFV17D yellow fever vaccine.

The rearrangement links TRBV7-9 to TRBJ1-2, with D hard to call. Germline V gene sequence: CDR1 SEHNR, CDR2 FQNEAQ (reference sequence). CDR3 length equals 13 residues. V was cut by 6 bases and J by 6 bases, with 14 bases left in between. The CDR3, as DNA: TGTGCCAGCAGGGGCAGGATAACGGATGGCTACACCTTC. Translation: CASRGRITDGYTF.

This clonotype was observed a few times. V usage is TRBV20-1 and J usage is TRBJ2-4, with D perhaps TRBD2 (6 bases). The CDR3 extends over 13 amino acids. Germline V CDR1 and CDR2: DFQATT, SNEGSKA (reference sequence). V shed 5 bases and J shed 3 bases, with 11 bases lying between them. The CDR3 reads CSAGGWSKNIQYF. In DNA form, the CDR3 reads TGCAGTGCTGGAGGGTGGAGCAAAAACATTCAGTACTTC.

J is TRBJ2-1 and V is TRBV6-4, with a possible D match to TRBD2 (5 bases). The CDR3 is 15 amino acids. V was shortened by 4 bases and J by 0 bases, with 10 bases between the two germline ends. Per germline, CDR1 MRHNA and CDR2 SNTAGT. CDR3 sequence reads: CASSALAASYNEQFF. The CDR3 DNA sequence: TGTGCCAGCAGTGCCCTAGCCGCCTCCTACAATGAGCAGTTCTTC.

This clonotype came up a few times. The chain couples TRBV6-5 to TRBJ1-1; weak D call: TRBD1 (5 bases). Germline V gene data show CDR1 as MNHEY and CDR2 as SVGAGI. Trimming cost V 6 bases and J 1 base, with 15 bases left between them. The CDR3 spans 15 residues. The CDR3 DNA follows: TGTGCCAGCAGAGACTCGGGGACGGAGAACACTGAAGCTTTCTTT. Translated: CASRDSGTENTEAFF.

J is TRBJ2-3 and V is TRBV5-4; D is ambiguous. The CDR3 is made up of 15 amino acids. The V gene's germline CDR1 is SGHNT and CDR2 YYREEE (reference sequence). V shed 0 bases and J shed 5 bases, with 13 bases lying between them. The CDR3 coding sequence is TGTGCCAGCAGCTTGGCCGGCTGGGAAGGAGATACGCAGTATTTT. This codes for CASSLAGWEGDTQYF.

This clonotype was observed a single time. V gene TRBV4-3 combines with J gene TRBJ1-4; D is unclear. Germline CDR1 and CDR2: LGHNA and YSLEER. V gave up 4 bases and J gave up 8 bases, with 11 bases separating them. This CDR3 has 13 amino acids. The CDR3 region is CASSPKGGEKLFF. DNA of the CDR3: TGCGCCAGCAGCCCCAAGGGAGGGGAAAAACTGTTTTTT.

J is TRBJ1-1 and V is TRBV7-9; 7 nucleotides agree with TRBD1. The CDR3 sequence is 15 residues long. The V segment lost 5 bases and the J segment 7 bases; nucleotides outside the gene matches: 13. CDR1 and CDR2 (germline): SEHNR, FQNEAQ (reference sequence). The CDR3 bases are TGTGCCAGCAGCGTAAGCGACAGGGAATATATTGAAGCTTTCTTT. It specifies CASSVSDREYIEAFF.

A few counts support this clonotype. The chain couples TRBV7-9 to TRBJ1-5; D call uncertain. The V gene's germline CDR1 is SEHNR and CDR2 FQNEAQ (reference sequence). CDR3 length equals 13 residues. V lost 5 bases and J lost 1, with 6 bases in between. The CDR3 nucleotides read TGTGCCAGCAGCATGATGAGCAATCAGCCCCAGCATTTT. Its protein product is CASSMMSNQPQHF.

This clonotype has more than one count but fewer than ten. The gene calls are TRBV9 and TRBJ2-3; 10 bases fit TRBD2. Germline assignment: CDR1 SGDLS and CDR2 YYNGEE. J lost 4 bases, V lost 1 base, and 6 bases had no gene match. The CDR3 covers 16 residues. Written as DNA, the CDR3 is TGTGCCAGCAGCGTAATTAGCGGGGGGTTCGCAGATACGCAGTATTTT. As protein: CASSVISGGFADTQYF.

This clonotype was detected ten times or more. The V call is TRBV12-3 or TRBV12-4, the J call TRBJ2-1; D may correspond to TRBD1 or TRBD2 (5 bases each). This CDR3 is 17 amino acids long. V lost 5 bases and J 3 bases, leaving 20 bases between the germline ends. The CDR3 sequence is CASSLFREQGSYNEQFF. CDR3 nucleotide sequence: TGTGCCAGCAGTCTCTTCAGGGAGCAGGGTAGCTACAATGAGCAGTTCTTC.

V is TRBV2 and J is TRBJ2-3; D perhaps matches TRBD2 (6 bases). Trimming removed 6 bases from V and 5 bases from J, with 15 bases in between. This CDR3 region has 14 residues. Germline V gene data show CDR1 as SNHLY and CDR2 as FYNNEI. The DNA of the CDR3 is TGTGCCAGCAGGAGGACTATGTTTCAAGATACGCAGTATTTT. This gives the protein CASRRTMFQDTQYF.

This clonotype turned up a few times. In DNA, the CDR3 is TGTGCCTGGAGTCACCAGGGGGTCCAAGAGACCCAGTACTTC. The encoded protein is CAWSHQGVQETQYF. V and J are TRBV30 and TRBJ2-5, with 7 bases lining up with TRBD1. The CDR3 is 14 amino acids. The V segment lost 2 bases and the J segment 1 base; nucleotides outside the gene matches: 4. From germline, CDR1 is GTSNPN and CDR2 SVGIG (reference sequence).

This clonotype was seen a few times. The chain is built from TRBV2 and TRBJ2-7; the D gene is possibly TRBD2 (5 bases). The CDR3 consists of 12 residues. Trimming removed 4 bases from V and 4 bases from J, with 8 bases in between. The germline V gene has CDR1 SNHLY and CDR2 FYNNEI. Here the CDR3 reads CASSVGGYEQYF. CDR3 coding DNA: TGTGCCAGCAGTGTAGGAGGTTACGAGCAGTACTTC.

This clonotype was seen a handful of times. The V gene is TRBV4-1, the J gene TRBJ1-1; a weak D match, TRBD1 (5 bases). Looked up from germline, CDR1 is MGHRA and CDR2 is YSYEKL. V was trimmed by 0 bases and J by 3 bases, leaving 8 bases between them. This CDR3 has 14 residues. For the CDR3, the DNA is TGCGCCAGCAGCCAAGAAATCAGGGACACTGAAGCTTTCTTT. This codes for CASSQEIRDTEAFF.

V is TRBV25-1 and J is TRBJ1-5; D is undetermined. Trimming removed 4 bases at V and 8 bases at J, with 15 bases between. The length of the CDR3 is 14 residues. The V gene's germline CDR1 is MGHDK and CDR2 SYGVNS. CDR3 nucleotides: TGTGCCAGCAGTGGCCGGGCAGGTGGGGAGCCCCAGCATTTT. This codes for CASSGRAGGEPQHF.

The gene calls are TRBV4-2 and TRBJ1-4; TRBD1 aligns across 8 bases. Trimming cost V 4 bases and J 5 bases; bases outside gene matches: 6. Germline V CDR1 and CDR2: LGHNA, YNFKEQ. This CDR3 contains 15 residues. CDR3 sequence reads: CASSPGQGRNEKLFF. CDR3 DNA: TGTGCCAGCAGCCCAGGACAGGGCCGGAATGAAAAACTGTTTTTT.

The chain recombines TRBV6-2 or TRBV6-3 with TRBJ2-3, with 7 bases that match TRBD2. V lost 5 bases to trimming and J lost 1 base; unmatched junction nucleotides: 9. The CDR3 spans 16 residues. From germline, CDR1 is MNHEY and CDR2 SVGEGT. In nucleotides, the CDR3 is TGTGCCAGCAGTGCCGGGACTACCTTGGGCACAGATACGCAGTATTTT. It codes for CASSAGTTLGTDTQYF.

The J gene is TRBJ2-7, the V gene TRBV11-2; the match to TRBD2 covers 7 bases. J gave up 4 bases and V 3 bases, and 0 bases lay outside the gene matches. This CDR3 comprises 12 residues. Germline V gene sequence: CDR1 SGHAT, CDR2 FQNNGV. The CDR3 spells CASSFSGYEQYV. The CDR3, as DNA: TGTGCCAGCAGCTTTAGCGGGTACGAGCAGTACGTC.

This rearrangement joins TRBV18 to TRBJ1-2; D remains unclear. Germline V CDR1 and CDR2: KGHSH, LQKENI. Trimming shortened V by 2 bases and J by 0 bases, and 10 bases separated the two germline ends. The CDR3 spans 15 residues. The CDR3 coding sequence is TGTGCCAGCTCACCAAGTTGGCAAGCTAACTATGGCTACACCTTC. Protein: CASSPSWQANYGYTF. The variable domain in full, with the rest retrieved from reference TRBV18 and TRBJ1-2, is NAGVMQNPRHLVRRRGQEARLRCSPMKGHSHVYWYRQLPEEGLKFMVYLQKENIIDESGMPKERFSAEFPKEGPSILRIQQVVRGDSAAYFCASSPSWQANYGYTFGSGTRLTVV.

The chain joins TRBV19 to TRBJ2-3, with D perhaps assigned TRBD1 or TRBD2 (6 bases each). The CDR3 is 15 residues long. The germline V and J ends were trimmed by 2 bases and 2 bases, with 11 bases remaining between them. Germline V gene lookup returns CDR1 LNHDA and CDR2 SQIVND (reference sequence). CDR3 region: CASSIQGTSTDTQYF. CDR3 sequence (DNA): TGTGCCAGTAGTATACAGGGGACTTCCACAGATACGCAGTATTTT.

This clonotype was counted ten times or more. The chain combines TRBV12-3 or TRBV12-4 with TRBJ2-4; D might be TRBD1 or TRBD2, each matching 5 bases. The germline V and J ends were trimmed by 5 bases and 13 bases, with 12 bases remaining between them. The CDR3 totals 11 residues. This chain's CDR3 is CASSGDRIQYF. The CDR3 DNA sequence: TGTGCCAGCAGTGGGGACCGGATCCAGTACTTC.

This clonotype has a handful of counts. The chain couples TRBV20-1 to TRBJ1-5, with D uncertain. Germline CDR1 reads DFQATT; CDR2 reads SNEGSKA (reference sequence). With 0 bases removed from V and 5 bases from J, the gap between germline ends came to 8 bases. The CDR3 has 13 amino acids. This CDR3 reads CSARDSRDQPQHF. The CDR3 nucleotides are TGCAGTGCTAGAGATAGTAGGGATCAGCCCCAGCATTTT.

The rearrangement uses TRBV5-1 and TRBJ1-2, with a tentative D call TRBD1 (5 bases). The CDR3 loop spans 13 amino acids. V was pared by 1 base and J by 5 bases, with 9 bases between. Germline lookup yields CDR1 SGHRS and CDR2 YFSETQ. CDR3 nucleotides: TGCGCCAGCAGCTTGAGACAGAGATATGGCTACACCTTC. This codes for CASSLRQRYGYTF.

CDR3 sequence (DNA): TGTGCCAGCAGCTTAAACAGGGGAGACACCGGGGAGCTGTTTTTT. It specifies CASSLNRGDTGELFF. The J gene is TRBJ2-2, the V gene TRBV7-9; 7 nucleotides match TRBD1. Germline lookup yields CDR1 SEHNR and CDR2 FQNEAQ (reference sequence). The CDR3 sequence is 15 residues long. V shed 2 bases and J 3 bases; nucleotides not matched to a gene: 3.

A remark on this clonotype: The junction differs from germline at one of its ends, possibly a read error. The chain has TRBV20-1 and TRBJ2-2; possible D gene TRBD1, 6 bases. CDR3 size: 16 residues. CDR1 DFQATT and CDR2 SNEGSKA come from the germline V gene (reference sequence). CDR3 in amino acids: CCARDPRTANTGELFF. CDR3 DNA: TGCTGTGCTAGAGATCCTCGGACAGCGAACACCGGGGAGCTGTTTTTT.

This clonotype came up a few times. The CDR3 region is CASSEEVETQYF. CDR3 DNA sequence: TGTGCCAGCAGTGAAGAGGTCGAGACCCAGTACTTC. The chain has TRBV2 and TRBJ2-5; no definite D call. Trimming removed 1 base at V and 5 bases at J, with 5 bases between. Germline V gives CDR1 SNHLY, CDR2 FYNNEI. CDR3 length: 12 residues.